This T cell receptor (beta chain) derives from a study of blood T cell repertoires in COVID-19. At the level of the study: From the United States, Italy and Spain came samples of acute and convalescent COVID-19. The analysed material was cDNA or gDNA that came from T cells, B-cell-depleted T cells, or PBMCs.

Symptom resolution, clearance, or two negative PCRs marked the recovered donors of Cohort 3. As processed by the authors: The authors estimated nucleated cell counts from reference gene primer amplification. Assay: immunoSEQ multiplex PCR; the TCRdb copy retains only in-frame clones and omits some. The V and J calls and the clone size are those of that table, but D and trimming were determined from the DNA. The sample has fewer than 200,000 clones, approximately 77% seen once; the top ten hold 15% to 20%. The germline CDR1 and CDR2 sequences are MNHEY and SVGAGI. With 2 bases removed from V and 3 bases from J, the gap between germline ends came to 14 bases. CDR3 size: 15 residues.

Sequencing was carried out using PBMCs or T cells enriched from blood (not recorded which). The chain combines TRBV6-5 with TRBJ2-7; tentative D call: TRBD1 (6 bases). This TCR came from a man in his sixties who had recovered from COVID-19. The CDR3 DNA reads as TGTGCCAGCAGTTACACTCAGGGGCCGTACTACGAGCAGTACTTC. It encodes CASSYTQGPYYEQYF.